This TCR beta chain was captured in a study of blood T cells in healthy people across ages (dated by TCRdb to the mid-2010s). For the wider study: Template switching captured roughly one uniquely barcoded TCR beta cDNA molecule per two T cells in model experiments. Using deep sequencing normalized with unique cDNA molecular identifiers, the study measured how TCR beta repertoire diversity changes with age. Four age groups were formed from the donors: young (average approximately 15 years), middle-aged (just under 40), aged (more than 55) and long-lived (about 75). To avoid experimental bias, donors of different ages were randomly spread across the sequencing lanes. For two donors (one aged 18 to 30 and one aged 80 or older), the study analyzed two additional independent replicas of 1 million unique cDNA reads from the same blood draw. Findings and caveats that apply to the study as a whole: A strong correlation was found between observed TCR beta diversity and the percentage of naive T cells measured by flow cytometry. Observed TCR beta diversity per million T cells fell roughly linearly with age, and a significant reduction was already apparent by age roughly 40. The long-lived group showed more naive CD4+ T cells, fewer expanded clones and increased TCR diversity than the aged group, suggesting age selection. Conclusive comparison of naive and antigen-experienced compartments was prevented by the profiling of bulk unsorted PBMCs. The CMV infection status of donors was not known, potentially confounding age-related changes in expanded clonotypes. Estimates of total diversity based on one million sequenced T cells were considered lower bounds and underestimates.

The library relied on 5' RACE. The sequencer was an Illumina HiSeq 2500. A second roughly 6 to 11 cycle PCR used a sample-barcoded 5' primer and a J-beta primer mix. A unique molecular identifier was introduced onto each TCR beta cDNA molecule by a template-switch 5' adaptor carrying 12 random nucleotides. Each sample yielded at least 2.5 million CDR3-containing paired-end reads. All of the RNA was converted into first-strand cDNA using the Mint cDNA synthesis kit, with a TRBC-specific oligonucleotide serving as the primer. All cDNA was treated with uracil-DNA glycosylase and then went through a first 18-cycle PCR with the universal primers M1SS and BC2_uni_R. The authors processed their data as follows. Normalization of each sample was performed by random selection of 1 million high-quality reads, each carrying a distinct molecular identifier. Instead of being binned into consensus sequences, reads that shared molecular identifiers were thrown out. MiTCR, with a Q25 quality threshold and the strictest error-elimination algorithm, was used for CDR3 identification, clonotype clustering and error correction. A nonparametric unseen species model with Euler transformation was used to estimate lower-bound total TCR beta diversity. The public reads were run again by TCRdb, first through fastp at Q25 and then through MiXCR, and only productive beta chains were kept. Rows are unified per CDR3 protein, each entry keeping the most common DNA and genes. These V and J calls originate from TCRdb's pipeline instead of the authors' own analysis. A total of 1.5 million to 2 million distinct CDR3 sequences appear in this sample, about 49% of them only once. Roughly 2.1% of the sample belongs to the ten largest clones.

With regard to this clonotype: The target of this receptor is not known. Qualities for individual bases were not recorded, and no much larger clone is one base off.

CDR1 and CDR2, looked up from the germline V gene, are MDHEN and SYDVKM. The V and J ends are trimmed by 7 bases and 4 bases, leaving 24 bases between them. Its CDR3 holds 17 amino acids, cysteine through phenylalanine. Of the read, only the CDR3 DNA is kept; its 51 bases are in frame from base 1. The approximately 41 donors, aged roughly 6 to 95 years, were systemically healthy Caucasian individuals from Russia. Each donor gave approximately 9.3 milliliters of peripheral blood, collected into EDTA-treated Vacutainer tubes. Ficoll-Paque density-gradient centrifugation was used to isolate PBMCs, with at least 6.5 million per sample. Trizol reagent was used to extract total RNA from PBMCs, with at least 5.5 micrograms per sample. The percentages of naive CD45RAhigh/CD27high T cells were determined by flow cytometry on a PBMC aliquot from every donor.

This sequence was found in a woman aged 40 to 55 in good health. This sequence uses TRBV28 and TRBJ2-3; the D region possibly corresponds to TRBD2 (6 bases align). The sample consisted of blood. This receptor has the CDR3 CASTSGGRGKRADTQYF. The nucleotide sequence reads TGTGCCAGCACCTCCGGGGGACGGGGGAAGCGCGCAGATACGCAGTATTTT.